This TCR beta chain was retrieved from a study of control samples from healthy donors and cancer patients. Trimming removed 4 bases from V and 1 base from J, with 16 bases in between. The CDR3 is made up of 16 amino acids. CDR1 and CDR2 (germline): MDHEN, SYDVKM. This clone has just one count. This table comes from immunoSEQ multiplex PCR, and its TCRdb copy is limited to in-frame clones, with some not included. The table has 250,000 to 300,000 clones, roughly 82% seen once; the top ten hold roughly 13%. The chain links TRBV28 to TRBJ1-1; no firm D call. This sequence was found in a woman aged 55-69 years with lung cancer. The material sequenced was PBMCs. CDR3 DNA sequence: TGTGCCAGCAGTTCTGCGGCCGCGGGGAAGAACACTGAAGCTTTCTTT. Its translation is CASSSAAAGKNTEAFF. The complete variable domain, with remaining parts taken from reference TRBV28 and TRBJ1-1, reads DVKVTQSSRYLVKRTGEKVFLECVQDMDHENMFWYRQDPGLGLRLIYFSYDVKMKEKGDIPEGYSVSREKKERFSLILESASTNQTSMYLCASSSAAAGKNTEAFFGQGTRLTVV.